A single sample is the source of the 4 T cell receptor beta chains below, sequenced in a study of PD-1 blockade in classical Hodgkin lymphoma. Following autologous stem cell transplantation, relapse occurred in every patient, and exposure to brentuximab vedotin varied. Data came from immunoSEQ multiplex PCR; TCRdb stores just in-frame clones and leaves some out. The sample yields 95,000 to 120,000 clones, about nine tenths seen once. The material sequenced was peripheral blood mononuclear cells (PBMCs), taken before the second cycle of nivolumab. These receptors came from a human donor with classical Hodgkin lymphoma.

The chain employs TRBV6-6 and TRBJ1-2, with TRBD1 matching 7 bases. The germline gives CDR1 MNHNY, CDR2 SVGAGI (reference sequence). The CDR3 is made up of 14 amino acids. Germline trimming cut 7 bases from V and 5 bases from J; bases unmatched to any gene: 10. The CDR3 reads CASNWEGAAYGYTF. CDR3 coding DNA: TGTGCCAGCAACTGGGAGGGGGCGGCGTATGGCTACACCTTC.

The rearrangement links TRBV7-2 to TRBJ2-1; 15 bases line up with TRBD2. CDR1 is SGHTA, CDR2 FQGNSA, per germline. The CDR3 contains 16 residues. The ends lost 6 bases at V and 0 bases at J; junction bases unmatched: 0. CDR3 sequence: CASRGLAGGSYNEQFF. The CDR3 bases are TGTGCCAGCAGGGGACTAGCGGGAGGCTCCTACAATGAGCAGTTCTTC.

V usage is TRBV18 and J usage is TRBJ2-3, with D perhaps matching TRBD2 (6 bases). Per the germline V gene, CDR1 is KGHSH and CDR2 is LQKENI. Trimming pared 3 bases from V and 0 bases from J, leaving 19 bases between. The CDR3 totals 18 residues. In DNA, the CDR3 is TGTGCCAGCTCACCTCTTCAGGGCTCGGGGGTAAGCACAGATACGCAGTATTTT. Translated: CASSPLQGSGVSTDTQYF.

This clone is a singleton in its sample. CDR3 nucleotide sequence: TGTGCCAGCAGCCGGGACGGGCACTACGAGCAGTACTTC. Protein: CASSRDGHYEQYF. The J gene is TRBJ2-7, the V gene TRBV7-9, with D perhaps given as TRBD1 or TRBD2 (5 bases each). Germline V gene sequence: CDR1 SEHNR, CDR2 FQNEAQ (reference sequence). V lost 5 bases and J lost 3, with 11 bases in between. This CDR3 contains 13 residues.